These 2 T cell receptor beta chains were sequenced from one sample in a study of T cells in Graves' hyperthyroidism and ophthalmopathy. RNA transcripts provided the source from which TCR beta CDR3 regions were amplified. RT-PCR in the first round (using the HTBI primer set) targeted the TCR CDR3. TCRdb itself ran the multiplex PCR reads through MiXCR, one entry per CDR3 protein. The table records about 380,000 distinct CDR3 sequences, roughly 12% of them present only once. Material for sequencing was blood. Receptor source: a young man with Graves' hyperthyroidism that later progressed to Graves' ophthalmopathy.

This clonotype was picked up many times. This chain joins TRBV20-1 and TRBJ1-2; maybe TRBD1 (5 bases). V lost 3 bases and J lost 4, with 27 bases in between. The CDR3 runs 18 residues. The germline V gene has CDR1 DFQATT and CDR2 SNEGSKA (reference sequence). The CDR3: CSASHFRDGRRTSYGYTF. CDR3 coding DNA: TGCAGTGCTAGCCACTTCAGGGACGGGAGGAGGACTAGCTATGGCTACACCTTC.

The V and J genes are TRBV9 and TRBJ2-3; 9 bases fit TRBD2. V was clipped by 2 bases and J by 2 bases; unmatched bases: 3. Germline values: CDR1 SGDLS, CDR2 YYNGEE. The CDR3 contains 15 residues. DNA for the CDR3: TGTGCCAGCAGCGTGTCTAGCGGGATCACAGATACGCAGTATTTT. Amino acid sequence: CASSVSSGITDTQYF.